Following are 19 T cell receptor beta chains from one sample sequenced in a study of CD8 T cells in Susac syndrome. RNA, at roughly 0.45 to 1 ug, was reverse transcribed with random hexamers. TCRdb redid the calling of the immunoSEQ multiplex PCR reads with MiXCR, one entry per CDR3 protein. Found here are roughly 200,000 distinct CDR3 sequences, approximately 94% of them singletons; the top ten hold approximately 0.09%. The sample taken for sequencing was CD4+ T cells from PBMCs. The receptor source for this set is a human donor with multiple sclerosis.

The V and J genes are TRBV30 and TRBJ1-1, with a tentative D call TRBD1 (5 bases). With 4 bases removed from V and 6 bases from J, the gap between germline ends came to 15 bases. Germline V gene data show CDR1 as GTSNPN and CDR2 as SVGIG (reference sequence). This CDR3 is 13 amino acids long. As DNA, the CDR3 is TGTGCCTGGACTACAACCGGGACTTCTGAAGCTTTCTTT. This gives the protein CAWTTTGTSEAFF.

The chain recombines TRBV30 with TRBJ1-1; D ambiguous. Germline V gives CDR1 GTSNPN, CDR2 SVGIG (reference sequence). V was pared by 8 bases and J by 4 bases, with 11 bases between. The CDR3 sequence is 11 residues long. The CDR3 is CAVRVATEAFF. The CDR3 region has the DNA TGTGCCGTTCGGGTGGCCACTGAAGCTTTCTTT.

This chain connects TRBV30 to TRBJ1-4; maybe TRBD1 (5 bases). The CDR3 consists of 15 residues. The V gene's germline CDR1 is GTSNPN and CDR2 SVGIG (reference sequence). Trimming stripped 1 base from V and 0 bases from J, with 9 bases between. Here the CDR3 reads CAWSGRDATNEKLFF. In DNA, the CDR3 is TGTGCCTGGAGTGGTAGGGACGCAACTAATGAAAAACTGTTTTTT.

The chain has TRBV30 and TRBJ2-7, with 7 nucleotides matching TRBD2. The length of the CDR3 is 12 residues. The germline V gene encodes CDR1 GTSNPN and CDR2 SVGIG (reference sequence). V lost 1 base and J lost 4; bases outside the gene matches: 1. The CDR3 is CAWSGGGYEQYF. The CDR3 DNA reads TGTGCCTGGAGTGGGGGGGGATACGAGCAGTACTTC.

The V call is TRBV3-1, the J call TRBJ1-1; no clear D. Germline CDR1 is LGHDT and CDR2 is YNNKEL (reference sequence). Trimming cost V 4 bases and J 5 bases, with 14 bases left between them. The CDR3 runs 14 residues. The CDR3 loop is CASSPRLAVTEAFF. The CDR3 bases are TGTGCCAGCAGCCCCCGCTTGGCGGTAACTGAAGCTTTCTTT.

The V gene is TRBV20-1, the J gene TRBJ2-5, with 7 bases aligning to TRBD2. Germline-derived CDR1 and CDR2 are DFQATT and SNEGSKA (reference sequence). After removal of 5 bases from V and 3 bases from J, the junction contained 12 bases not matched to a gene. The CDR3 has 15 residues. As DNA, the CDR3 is TGCAGTGCTGCGCCGGTCCTGGGGACTAAAGAGACCCAGTACTTC. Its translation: CSAAPVLGTKETQYF.

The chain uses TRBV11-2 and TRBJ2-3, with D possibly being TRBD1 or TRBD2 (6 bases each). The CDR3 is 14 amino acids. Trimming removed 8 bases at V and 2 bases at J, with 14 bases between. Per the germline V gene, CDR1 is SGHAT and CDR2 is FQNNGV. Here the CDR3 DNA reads TGTGCCAGCGCAGAGGGGGGCTCCACAGATACGCAGTATTTT. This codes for CASAEGGSTDTQYF. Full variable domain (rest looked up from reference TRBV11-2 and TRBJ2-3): EAGVAQSPRYKIIEKRQSVAFWCNPISGHATLYWYQQILGQGPKLLIQFQNNGVVDDSQLPKDRFSAERLKGVDSTLKIQPAKLEDSAVYLCASAEGGSTDTQYFGPGTRLTVL.

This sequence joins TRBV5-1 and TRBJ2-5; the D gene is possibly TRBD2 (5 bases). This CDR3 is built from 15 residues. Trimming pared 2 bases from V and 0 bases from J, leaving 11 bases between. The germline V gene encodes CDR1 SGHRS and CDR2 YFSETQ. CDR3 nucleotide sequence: TGCGCCAGCAGCTTTAGCGTCACGTACCAAGAGACCCAGTACTTC. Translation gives CASSFSVTYQETQYF.

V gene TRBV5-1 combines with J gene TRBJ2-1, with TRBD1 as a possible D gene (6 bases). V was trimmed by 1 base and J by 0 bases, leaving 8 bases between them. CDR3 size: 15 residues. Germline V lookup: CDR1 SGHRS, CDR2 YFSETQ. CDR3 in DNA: TGCGCCAGCAGCTTGAGGACAGACTCCTACAATGAGCAGTTCTTC. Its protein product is CASSLRTDSYNEQFF.

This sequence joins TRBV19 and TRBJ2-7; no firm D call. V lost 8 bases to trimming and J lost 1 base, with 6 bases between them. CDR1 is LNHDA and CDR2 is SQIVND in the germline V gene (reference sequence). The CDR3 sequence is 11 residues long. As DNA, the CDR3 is TGTGCCAGTGGACGGTCCTACGAGCAGTACTTC. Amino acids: CASGRSYEQYF.

The DNA of the CDR3 is TGTGCCAGCAGTGACAGCGGGGGGGCCAATGAGCAGTTCTTC. This sequence encodes CASSDSGGANEQFF. The chain recombines TRBV6-4 with TRBJ2-1, with 10 nucleotides matching TRBD2. The CDR3 has 14 amino acids. In germline, CDR1 is MRHNA, CDR2 SNTAGT. V gave up 2 bases and J gave up 6 bases; unmatched junction bases: 1.

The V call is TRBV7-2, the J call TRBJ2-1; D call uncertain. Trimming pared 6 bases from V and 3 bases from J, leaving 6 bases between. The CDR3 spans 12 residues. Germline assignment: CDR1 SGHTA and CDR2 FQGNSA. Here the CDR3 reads CASSTVYNEQFF. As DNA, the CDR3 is TGTGCCAGCAGTACAGTCTACAATGAGCAGTTCTTC.

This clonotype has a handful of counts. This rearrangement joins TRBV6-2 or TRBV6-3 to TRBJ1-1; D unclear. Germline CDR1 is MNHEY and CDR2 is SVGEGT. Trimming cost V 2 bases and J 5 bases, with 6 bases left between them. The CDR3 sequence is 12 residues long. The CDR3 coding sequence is TGTGCCAGCAGTTACGAGGGAACTGAAGCTTTCTTT. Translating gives CASSYEGTEAFF.

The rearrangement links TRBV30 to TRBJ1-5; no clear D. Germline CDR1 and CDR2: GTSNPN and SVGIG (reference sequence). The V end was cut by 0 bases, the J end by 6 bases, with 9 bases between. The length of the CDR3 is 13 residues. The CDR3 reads CAWSVAGFQPQHF. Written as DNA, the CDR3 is TGTGCCTGGAGTGTAGCAGGATTTCAGCCCCAGCATTTT.

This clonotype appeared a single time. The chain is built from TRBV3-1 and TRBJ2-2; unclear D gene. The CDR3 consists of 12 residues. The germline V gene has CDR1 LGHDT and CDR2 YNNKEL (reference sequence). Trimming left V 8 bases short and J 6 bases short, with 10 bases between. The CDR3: CASQDRAGELFF. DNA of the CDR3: TGTGCCAGCCAGGATAGGGCCGGGGAGCTGTTTTTT.

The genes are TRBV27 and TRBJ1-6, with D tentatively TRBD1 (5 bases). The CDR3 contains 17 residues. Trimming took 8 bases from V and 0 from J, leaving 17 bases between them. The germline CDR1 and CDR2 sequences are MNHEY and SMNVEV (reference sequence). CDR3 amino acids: CASQPIGGPSYNSPLHF. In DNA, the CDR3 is TGTGCCAGCCAACCAATCGGGGGACCCTCCTATAATTCACCCCTCCACTTT.

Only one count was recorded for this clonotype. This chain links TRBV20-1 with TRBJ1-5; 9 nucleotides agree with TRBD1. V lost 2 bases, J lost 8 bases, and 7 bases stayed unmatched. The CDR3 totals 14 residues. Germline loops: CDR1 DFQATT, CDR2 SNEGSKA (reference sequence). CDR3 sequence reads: CSARRQGVGKPQHF. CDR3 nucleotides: TGCAGTGCTAGACGACAGGGGGTGGGTAAGCCCCAGCATTTT.

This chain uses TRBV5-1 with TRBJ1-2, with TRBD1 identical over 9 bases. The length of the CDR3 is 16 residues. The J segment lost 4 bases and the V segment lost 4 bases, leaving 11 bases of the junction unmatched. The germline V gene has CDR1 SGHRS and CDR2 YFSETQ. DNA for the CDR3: TGCGCCAGCAGCCCTTTGGGACAGGGCAAAGTCTATGGCTACACCTTC. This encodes CASSPLGQGKVYGYTF.

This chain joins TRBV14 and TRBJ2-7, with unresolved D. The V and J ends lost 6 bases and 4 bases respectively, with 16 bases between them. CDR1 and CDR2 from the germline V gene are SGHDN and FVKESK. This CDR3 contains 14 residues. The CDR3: CASSRGGLLYEQYF. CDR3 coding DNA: TGTGCCAGCAGTCGAGGTGGGCTCCTTTACGAGCAGTACTTC.